The entry below describes one TCR beta chain. Its antigen is not known. The CDR3 is 15 residues long. The germline gives CDR1 SGHVS, CDR2 FNYEAQ. The V end lost 1 base, the J end lost 2 bases, and 8 bases lay between the germline ends. The source of the sample is a study of blood T cells in healthy people across ages. Study observations and caveats: It was not possible, with unsorted PBMCs, to conclusively compare naive and antigen-experienced cells. Naive T cell percentage showed a strong correlation with the diversity of TCR beta.

Then a second PCR, running roughly 6 to 11 cycles, was carried out with a sample-barcoded 5' primer and a J-beta primer mix. Per sample, CDR3-containing paired-end reads numbered at least 2.5 million. TCRdb fed the 5' RACE reads into MiXCR, producing one record per CDR3 protein. The sample includes hundreds of thousands of distinct CDR3 sequences, around 43% of them seen just once. This chain connects TRBV7-6 to TRBJ2-2; D gene ambiguous. Sequences were obtained from blood. The sequence derives from an elderly man in good health. The CDR3 DNA reads TGTGCCAGCAGCTTAGGGCCAATTAACACCGGGGAGCTGTTTTTT. Translation gives CASSLGPINTGELFF. The full variable domain, with the rest looked up from reference TRBV7-6 and TRBJ2-2, is GAGVSQSPRYKVTKRGQDVALRCDPISGHVSLYWYRQALGQGPEFLTYFNYEAQQDKSGLPNDRFSAERPEGSISTLTIQRTEQRDSAMYRCASSLGPINTGELFFGEGSRLTVL.